The 9 T cell receptor beta chains below were found in one sample sequenced in a study of blood T cell repertoires in COVID-19. Some clones are missing from TCRdb's copy, which holds only in-frame ones; the method was immunoSEQ multiplex PCR. This table holds some 69,000 clones, roughly 81% found once. Sequenced: peripheral blood. The origin of the receptors is a woman aged 70-85 years with acute or convalescent COVID-19.

V gene TRBV28 combines with J gene TRBJ1-2; TRBD1 agrees at 8 bases. Germline lookup yields CDR1 MDHEN and CDR2 SYDVKM. This CDR3 comprises 14 residues. The V gene end was trimmed by 5 bases and the J gene end by 8 bases; junction bases not matched to a gene: 10. CDR3 in DNA: TGTGCCAGCAGTGGGACAGGACCCTTGAAGGGCTACACCTTC. Translated: CASSGTGPLKGYTF.

This chain links TRBV28 with TRBJ2-5, with TRBD1 identical over 8 bases. Germline V CDR1 and CDR2: MDHEN, SYDVKM. CDR3 size: 12 residues. The V and J ends lost 6 bases and 5 bases, in that order; junction bases with no gene match: 2. CDR3 protein: CASRTGEETQYF. The CDR3 DNA reads as TGTGCCAGCAGGACAGGGGAGGAGACCCAGTACTTC.

J is TRBJ1-1 and V is TRBV19; 9 nucleotides match TRBD1. This CDR3 contains 15 residues. V lost 5 bases to trimming and J lost 1 base; unmatched junction nucleotides: 5. In germline, CDR1 is LNHDA, CDR2 SQIVND (reference sequence). DNA of the CDR3: TGTGCCAGTAGTCCCTGGACAGGGGAGAACACTGAAGCTTTCTTT. It translates to CASSPWTGENTEAFF.

This chain links TRBV18 with TRBJ2-7; 11 bases align to TRBD1. After removal of 3 bases from V and 0 bases from J, the junction contained 1 base not matched to a gene. The V gene's germline CDR1 is KGHSH and CDR2 LQKENI. There are 15 residues in the CDR3. The CDR3 DNA sequence: TGTGCCAGCTCACCCGGACAGGGGGCCTCCTACGAGCAGTACTTC. Its translation is CASSPGQGASYEQYF.

The V gene is TRBV10-2, the J gene TRBJ2-7, with D maybe TRBD2 (6 bases). The CDR3 runs to 12 residues. The V gene lost 8 bases and the J gene lost 5 bases, with 13 bases spanning the gap. The germline V gene encodes CDR1 WSHSY and CDR2 SAAADI. This CDR3 reads CASLRDLNEQYF. The CDR3 DNA sequence: TGCGCCAGCCTAAGGGACTTGAACGAGCAGTACTTC.

The J gene is TRBJ1-1, the V gene TRBV5-1, with TRBD1 identical over 10 bases. The V and J ends lost 1 base and 2 bases, in that order; junction bases with no gene match: 23. The germline V gene has CDR1 SGHRS and CDR2 YFSETQ. The CDR3 spans 22 residues. CDR3: CASSLRGGYNGGTGVRNTEAFF. The CDR3 DNA sequence: TGCGCCAGCAGCTTGAGGGGAGGATACAACGGGGGGACAGGGGTTAGAAACACTGAAGCTTTCTTT.

The chain has TRBV19 and TRBJ2-3, with TRBD1 matching over 9 bases. V dropped 7 bases and J dropped 2; count of bases not matched to a gene: 13. The CDR3 loop spans 17 amino acids. Germline values: CDR1 LNHDA, CDR2 SQIVND (reference sequence). This CDR3 reads CASNPGWGQGYTDTQYF. DNA of the CDR3: TGTGCCAGTAATCCTGGATGGGGACAGGGATACACAGATACGCAGTATTTT.

J is TRBJ1-2 and V is TRBV7-2; D is unclear. CDR3 size: 13 residues. Trimming took 4 bases from V and 6 from J, leaving 12 bases between them. CDR1 and CDR2 (germline): SGHTA, FQGNSA. The chain's CDR3 is CASSSRTANGYTF. DNA for the CDR3: TGTGCCAGCAGCTCCCGGACTGCCAATGGCTACACCTTC.

The chain couples TRBV18 to TRBJ2-1; D unresolved. The V gene's germline CDR1 is KGHSH and CDR2 LQKENI. The length of the CDR3 is 15 residues. V gave up 5 bases and J gave up 3 bases, with 14 bases separating them. CDR3 DNA sequence: TGTGCCAGCTCAGCGGCTCAAGCTGGCTACAATGAGCAGTTCTTC. Its translation is CASSAAQAGYNEQFF.